This T cell receptor beta chain was captured by sequencing in a study of regulatory T cells in long-lasting Graves disease. Overall study results and limits: The small sample size may have reduced accuracy. When disease was persistent, TRBV28, TRBJ1-2 and TRBJ2-5 were the favored segments. Persistent patients shared more public clonotypes (2,741) than new patients (just under 1,000).

Time point denoted: persistent/refractory GD, antithyroid drugs over 5 years with positive TRAb. Scientists built the TCR library using RNA that was extracted from PBMCs. Germline V CDR1 and CDR2: SNHLY, FYNNEI. V lost 6 bases and J 7 bases, leaving 15 bases between the germline ends. This CDR3 is 13 amino acids long. The authors built TCR beta libraries using iRepertoire HTBI primers and Arm-PCR of CDR3 regions. TCRdb re-called the multiplex PCR reads with MiXCR, one entry per CDR3 protein. The profile shows 500,000 to 800,000 distinct CDR3 sequences, approximately 31% of them singletons. There are many counts of this clonotype. What it binds is not known.

The material was peripheral blood mononuclear cells (PBMCs), obtained when the disease was refractory, from a patient treated with antithyroid drugs. The clonotype originates from a female donor with Graves disease. This rearrangement joins TRBV2 to TRBJ1-1; possibly TRBD1 for D (5 bases). This chain's CDR3 is CASRDQGFGEAFF. The CDR3 nucleotides read TGTGCCAGCAGAGATCAGGGTTTCGGTGAAGCTTTCTTT. The whole variable domain, remainder taken from reference TRBV2 and TRBJ1-1, is EPEVTQTPSHQVTQMGQEVILRCVPISNHLYFYWYRQILGQKVEFLVSFYNNEISEKSEIFDDQFSVERPDGSNFTLKIRSTKLEDSAMYFCASRDQGFGEAFFGQGTRLTVV.